There are many counts of the clone carrying this TCR beta chain. The sample belongs to a study of T-cell reconstitution after alpha-beta-depleted transplantation in children. Preparation of the TCRbeta library involved a method that used unique molecular identifiers. TCRdb analysed the PCR reads with MiXCR anew, one entry per CDR3 protein. The table shows 600,000 to 700,000 distinct CDR3 sequences, with about 15% occurring only once. CDR3 size: 14 residues. Germline loops: CDR1 SGHDT, CDR2 YYEEEE. V lost 1 base to trimming and J lost 2 bases, with 7 bases between them. This chain connects TRBV5-6 to TRBJ2-1; D possibly corresponds to TRBD1 (6 bases). Here the sequenced sample was PBMCs from the stem cell graft donor, taken from the stem cell graft. The TCR was taken from a human donor who donated a stem cell graft to a child with acute myeloid leukemia. CDR3 protein: CASSLRTAYNEQFF. CDR3 nucleotide sequence: TGTGCCAGCAGCTTGCGGACAGCCTACAATGAGCAGTTCTTC. Using reference TRBV5-6 and TRBJ2-1 for the parts outside the CDR3, the full variable domain is DAGVTQSPTHLIKTRGQQVTLRCSPKSGHDTVSWYQQALGQGPQFIFQYYEEEERQRGNFPDRFSGHQFPNYSSELNVNALLLGDSALYLCASSLRTAYNEQFFGPGTRLTVL.